This T cell receptor beta chain was recovered during a study of regulatory T cells in long-lasting Graves disease. Time point indicated: newly diagnosed GD, antithyroid drugs for less than 3 months. The TCR library was made from RNA that had been extracted from PBMCs in TRIzol. Germline lookup yields CDR1 DFQATT and CDR2 SNEGSKA (reference sequence). The CDR3 sequence is 14 residues long. The V and J ends lost 1 base and 7 bases respectively, with 16 bases between them. Study observations and caveats: Whereas new patients shared about 980 public clonotypes, persistent patients shared more, at under 3,500.

This clonotype was detected many times. Its specificity is unknown. Arm-PCR of CDR3 regions with iRepertoire HTBI primers generated TCR beta libraries. TCRdb reprocessed the multiplex PCR reads via MiXCR and lists one record per CDR3 protein. The sample holds a few hundred thousand distinct CDR3 sequences; 15% to 20% are singletons and the top ten take over 20%. A further study also used this sample, focusing on T cells in Graves' hyperthyroidism and ophthalmopathy. Turning to that study: Most clonotypes expanded in the thyroid (above 0.001) were also present in blood.

This TCR was sampled from a young woman with Graves disease. The source material was peripheral blood mononuclear cells (PBMCs), sampled at new diagnosis, from a patient treated with antithyroid drugs. The rearrangement joins TRBV20-1 to TRBJ1-2, with a tentative D call TRBD1 (5 bases). The CDR3 coding sequence is TGCAGTGCTAGAGCAGTTCAGGGCTCCTTTGGCTACACCTTC. Translating it yields CSARAVQGSFGYTF.